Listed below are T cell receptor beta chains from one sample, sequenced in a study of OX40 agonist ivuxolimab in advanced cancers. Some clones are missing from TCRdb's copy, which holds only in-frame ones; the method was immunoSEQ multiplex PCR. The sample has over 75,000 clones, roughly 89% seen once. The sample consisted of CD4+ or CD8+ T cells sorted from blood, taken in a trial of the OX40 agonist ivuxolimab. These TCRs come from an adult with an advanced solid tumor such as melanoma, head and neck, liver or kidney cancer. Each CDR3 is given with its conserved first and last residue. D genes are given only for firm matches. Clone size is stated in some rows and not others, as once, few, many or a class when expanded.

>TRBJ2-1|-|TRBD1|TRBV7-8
TGTGCCAGCAGCTTAGCCTCGGGGACAGGTCGAAGCTCCTACAATGAGCAGTTCTTC
CASSLASGTGRSSYNEQFF
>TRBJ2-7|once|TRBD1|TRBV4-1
TGCGCCAGCAGCCAAGAAAGGACAGGGGTACCCTACGAGCAGTACTTC
CASSQERTGVPYEQYF
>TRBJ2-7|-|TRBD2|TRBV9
TGTGCCAGCAGCCCCCGACTAGCGGGAGGGCGCTACGAGCAGTACTTC
CASSPRLAGGRYEQYF
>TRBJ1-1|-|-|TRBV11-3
TGTGCCAGCAGCGACTTAGTGGGTACTGGGAACACTGAAGCTTTCTTT
CASSDLVGTGNTEAFF
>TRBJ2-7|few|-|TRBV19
TGTGCCAGTCATCCCCCAGCCATGAGCTCCTACGAGCAGTACTTC
CASHPPAMSSYEQYF
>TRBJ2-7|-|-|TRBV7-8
TGTGCCAGCAGCTTCTTTAGCGGTAGCTCCTACGAGCAGTACTTC
CASSFFSGSSYEQYF
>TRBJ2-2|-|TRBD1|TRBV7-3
TGTGCCAGCAGCCCGACAGGGGACTCCACCGGGGAGCTGTTTTTT
CASSPTGDSTGELFF
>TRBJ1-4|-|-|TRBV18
TGTGCCAGCTCACCAGGGGGTCGTGCAACTAATGAAAAACTGTTTTTT
CASSPGGRATNEKLFF
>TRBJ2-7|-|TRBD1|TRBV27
TGTGCCAGCAGTTTATCCGACAGGGGTTCCTACGAGCAGTACTTC
CASSLSDRGSYEQYF
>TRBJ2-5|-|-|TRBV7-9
TGTGCCAGCAGCAGCGACAGGAGCCAAGAGACCCAGTACTTC
CASSSDRSQETQYF
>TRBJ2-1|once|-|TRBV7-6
TGTGCCAGCAGCTTCTACAATGAGCAGTTCTTC
CASSFYNEQFF
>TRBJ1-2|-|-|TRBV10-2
TGCGCCAGCAGTGATAACAGGGATGGCTACACCTTC
CASSDNRDGYTF
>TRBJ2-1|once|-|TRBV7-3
TGTGCCAGCAGCGCCAACGAGGGAGGTGTATTCTTC
CASSANEGGVFF
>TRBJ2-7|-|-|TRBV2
TGTGCCAGCAATACCCTAAGCGAGCAGTACTTC
CASNTLSEQYF
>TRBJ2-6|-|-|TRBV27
TGTGCCAGCAGTGTCACAGGGTCTGGGGCCAACGTCCTGACTTTC
CASSVTGSGANVLTF
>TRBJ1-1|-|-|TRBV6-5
TGTGCCAGCAGTTACCAGGGATGGAACACTGAAGCTTTCTTT
CASSYQGWNTEAFF
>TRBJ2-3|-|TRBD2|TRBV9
TGTGCCAGCAGCGTAGAGGGACTAGCGGGGTCCCTAACAGATACGCAGTATTTT
CASSVEGLAGSLTDTQYF
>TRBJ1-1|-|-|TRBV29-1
TGCAGCGTTGTTGGGAGTGGGGCCTCGCTCGGTGCTGAAGCTTTCTTT
CSVVGSGASLGAEAFF
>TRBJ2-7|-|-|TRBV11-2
TGTGCCAGCAGCTCGATACAGGTTCGGTTCGGCGAGCAGTACTTC
CASSSIQVRFGEQYF
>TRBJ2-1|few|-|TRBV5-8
TGTGCCAGCAGCTTGGGGCAGGGTCTTGGGGAGCAGTTCTTC
CASSLGQGLGEQFF
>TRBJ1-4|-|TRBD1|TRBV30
TGTGCCTGGAGTCGGGCGACAGGGGGCGCGGTGAAAAAACTGTTTTTT
CAWSRATGGAVKKLFF
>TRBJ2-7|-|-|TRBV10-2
TGCGCCAGCAGTGAGTCGTCGGGGTCCGAGCAGTACTTC
CASSESSGSEQYF
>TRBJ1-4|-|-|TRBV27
TGTGCCAGCAGTCCTTCCTTTGCAACTAATGAAAAACTGTTTTTT
CASSPSFATNEKLFF
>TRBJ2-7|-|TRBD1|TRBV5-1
TGCGCCAGCAGGGGCCGACAGGGATCCTACGAGCAGTACTTC
CASRGRQGSYEQYF
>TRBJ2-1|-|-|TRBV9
TGTGCCAGCAGCGCCCACTCGGATGAGCAGTTCTTC
CASSAHSDEQFF
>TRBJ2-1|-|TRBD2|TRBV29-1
TGCAGCGTTGACGCTAGCGGCACCTACAATGAGCAGTTCTTC
CSVDASGTYNEQFF
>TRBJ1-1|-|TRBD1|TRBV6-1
TGTGCCAGCAGTCCATCCAGGGGGGCGCTTGAAGCTTTCTTT
CASSPSRGALEAFF
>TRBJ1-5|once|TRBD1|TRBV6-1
TGTGCCAGCAGTACGGGACAGGGGGCGGCTCAGCCCCAGCATTTT
CASSTGQGAAQPQHF
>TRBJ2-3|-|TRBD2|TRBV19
TGTGCCAGTAGCCATCAGCGGGAGACGACAGATACGCAGTATTTT
CASSHQRETTDTQYF
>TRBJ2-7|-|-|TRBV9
TGTGCCAGCAGCACCTCCGGGACGGAAGACGACGAGCAGTACTTC
CASSTSGTEDDEQYF
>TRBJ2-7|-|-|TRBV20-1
TGCAGTGCTACGGGTGGGGGGGAGCAGTACTTC
CSATGGGEQYF
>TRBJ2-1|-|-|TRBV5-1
TGCGCCAGCAGCTTGGACTGGGAGCAGTTCTTC
CASSLDWEQFF
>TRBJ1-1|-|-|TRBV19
TGTGCCAGTAGTCCCTGGGTCGCCACTGAAGCTTTCTTT
CASSPWVATEAFF
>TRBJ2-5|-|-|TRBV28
TGTGCCAGCAGTTATTGGGCCAGCAAGATAGAGACCCAGTACTTC
CASSYWASKIETQYF
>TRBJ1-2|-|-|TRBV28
TGTGCCAGCAGTTTCGGTTATGGCTACACCTTC
CASSFGYGYTF
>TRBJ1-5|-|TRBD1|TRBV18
TGTGCCAGCTCGTATTCGGGGACAGGGGGCGTCCTACAGCATTTT
CASSYSGTGGVLQHF
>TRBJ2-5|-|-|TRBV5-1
TGCGCCAGCAGCTTGGCCTTGGACTGGAAAGAGACCCAGTACTTC
CASSLALDWKETQYF
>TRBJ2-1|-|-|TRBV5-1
TGCGCCAGCAGCTGGGGCCCGAGCGATGAGCAGTTCTTC
CASSWGPSDEQFF
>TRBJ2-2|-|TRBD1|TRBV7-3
TGTGCCAGCACCCCCGACAGGGCGGACACCGGGGAGCTGTTTTTT
CASTPDRADTGELFF
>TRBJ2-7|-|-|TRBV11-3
TGTGCCAGCAGCCAAGGGAGCTCCTACGAGCAGTACTTC
CASSQGSSYEQYF
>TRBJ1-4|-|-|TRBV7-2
TGTGCCAGCAGCTCCATACAGGGATTGAATGAAAAACTGTTTTTT
CASSSIQGLNEKLFF
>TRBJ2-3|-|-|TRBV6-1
TGTGCCAGCAGTGTTGGGGGAGTGGATACGCAGTATTTT
CASSVGGVDTQYF
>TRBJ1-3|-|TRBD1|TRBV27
TGTGCCAGCAGTTGGACAGGGGGGCCTGGAAACACCATATATTTT
CASSWTGGPGNTIYF
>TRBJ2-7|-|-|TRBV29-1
TGCAGCGTTGAAGAGCGGGCCTACGAGCAGTACTTC
CSVEERAYEQYF
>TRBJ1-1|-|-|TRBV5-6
TGTGCCAGCAGCCTAGGGGGATGGACTGAAGCTTTCTTT
CASSLGGWTEAFF
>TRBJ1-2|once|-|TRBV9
TGTGCCAGCAGCGTGGGAGGGACCTATGGCTACACCTTC
CASSVGGTYGYTF
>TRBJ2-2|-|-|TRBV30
TGTGCCTGGAGTGTTTATGGTACCGGGGAGCTGTTTTTT
CAWSVYGTGELFF
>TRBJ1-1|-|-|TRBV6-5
TGTGCCAGCAGTCGACAGGCATTTTTTGAAGCTTTCTTT
CASSRQAFFEAFF
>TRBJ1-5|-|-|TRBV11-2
TGTGCCAGCAGCTTAGACGGGGGAAGCAATCAGCCCCAGCATTTT
CASSLDGGSNQPQHF
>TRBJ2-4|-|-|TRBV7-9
TGTGCCAGCAGCTTAGATCAGACTATAGCCAAAAACATTCAGTACTTC
CASSLDQTIAKNIQYF
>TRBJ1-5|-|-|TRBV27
TGTGCCAGCAGTTTAGCGGGACCCAATCAGCCCCAGCATTTT
CASSLAGPNQPQHF
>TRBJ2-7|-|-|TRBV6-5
TGTGCCAGCAGTTACCGGGGCCTCGGCCCCTACGAGCAGTACTTC
CASSYRGLGPYEQYF
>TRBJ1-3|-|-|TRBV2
TGTGCCAGCAGGACTCACTCTGGAAACACCATATATTTT
CASRTHSGNTIYF
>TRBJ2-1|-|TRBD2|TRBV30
TGTGCCTGGGCAGCGGGAGTATCCTACAATGAGCAGTTCTTC
CAWAAGVSYNEQFF
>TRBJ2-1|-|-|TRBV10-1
TGCGCCAGCAGTGATGGCGGGACACGAGGGCAGTTCTTC
CASSDGGTRGQFF
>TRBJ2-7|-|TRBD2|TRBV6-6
TGTGCCAGCAGCCTAGCGGGAGGGAGCTCCTACGAGCAGTACTTC
CASSLAGGSSYEQYF
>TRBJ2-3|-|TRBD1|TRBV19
TGTGCCAGTAGTGTAGGGACAGCGAGCACAGATACGCAGTATTTT
CASSVGTASTDTQYF
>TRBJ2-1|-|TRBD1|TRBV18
TGTGCCAGCTCACCAGTCACCGACAGGGGGCAGTTCTTC
CASSPVTDRGQFF